A selection of T cell receptor beta chains follows, all from one sample in a study of blood T cell repertoires in COVID-19. TCRdb keeps only in-frame clones here, not all; method: immunoSEQ multiplex PCR. The table has roughly 140,000 clones, approximately 80% seen once; the top ten hold roughly 8%. Input material: peripheral blood. Receptor source: a human donor in a cohort sampled during active COVID-19. The CDR3 runs from the conserved cysteine through the conserved F or W. A D gene is named only where the DNA matches it firmly. Not all rows give a size; the values are once, few, many and, for expanded clones, a class.

>TRBV9|TRBD1|-|TRBJ2-1
CASSGTGGVYNEQFF
TGTGCCAGCAGCGGGACAGGGGGAGTCTACAATGAGCAGTTCTTC
>TRBV5-3|-|-|TRBJ1-1
CARSPMAGTSAFF
TGTGCCAGAAGCCCCATGGCAGGGACATCAGCTTTCTTT
>TRBV20-1|-|-|TRBJ2-7
CSASQEIYEQYF
TGCAGTGCTAGTCAGGAAATCTACGAGCAGTACTTC
>TRBV10-3|-|-|TRBJ1-2
CAISELGDYGYTF
TGTGCCATCAGTGAGTTGGGCGACTATGGCTACACCTTC
>TRBV10-3|-|-|TRBJ2-5
CAISESGGPQETQYF
TGTGCCATCAGTGAGTCCGGAGGACCTCAAGAGACCCAGTACTTC
>TRBV11-2|TRBD1|-|TRBJ2-3
CASSASGGFSLDTQYF
TGTGCCAGCAGCGCATCAGGGGGTTTTTCATTAGATACGCAGTATTTT
>TRBV10-3|-|once|TRBJ2-7
CAISESPGEQYF
TGTGCCATCAGTGAGTCTCCGGGCGAGCAGTACTTC
>TRBV7-2|-|-|TRBJ1-5
CASSYDSRNQPQHF
TGTGCCAGCAGCTATGACTCTCGCAATCAGCCCCAGCATTTT
>TRBV6-2/TRBV6-3|-|-|TRBJ2-2
CASSSGDTGELFF
TGTGCCAGCAGTTCAGGGGACACCGGGGAGCTGTTTTTT
>TRBV4-3|-|once|TRBJ2-7
CASSRDSGILSYEQYF
TGCGCCAGCAGCCGGGATAGCGGAATCCTCTCCTACGAGCAGTACTTC
>TRBV11-2|-|-|TRBJ2-2
CASSPIRGNTGELFF
TGTGCCAGCAGCCCTATTAGAGGGAACACCGGGGAGCTGTTTTTT
>TRBV9|TRBD2|once|TRBJ2-7
CASSVGGLAGDEQYF
TGTGCCAGCAGCGTAGGGGGACTAGCGGGAGACGAGCAGTACTTC
>TRBV11-2|TRBD2|few|TRBJ2-7
CASRLAGVVHEQYF
TGTGCCAGCAGATTAGCGGGAGTAGTCCACGAGCAGTACTTC
>TRBV21-1|-|once|TRBJ1-2
CASSNRIPYYGYTF
TGTGCCAGCAGCAACAGAATACCTTACTATGGCTACACCTTC
>TRBV29-1|-|-|TRBJ2-1
CSVGKAGSSYNEQFF
TGCAGCGTCGGGAAAGCCGGGAGTTCCTACAATGAGCAGTTCTTC
>TRBV20-1|-|-|TRBJ2-3
CSAPYAVAQYF
TGCAGTGCCCCATACGCGGTGGCGCAGTATTTT
>TRBV4-2|TRBD1|-|TRBJ2-7
CASSQDRSSYEQYF
TGTGCCAGCAGCCAGGACAGGAGCTCCTACGAGCAGTACTTC